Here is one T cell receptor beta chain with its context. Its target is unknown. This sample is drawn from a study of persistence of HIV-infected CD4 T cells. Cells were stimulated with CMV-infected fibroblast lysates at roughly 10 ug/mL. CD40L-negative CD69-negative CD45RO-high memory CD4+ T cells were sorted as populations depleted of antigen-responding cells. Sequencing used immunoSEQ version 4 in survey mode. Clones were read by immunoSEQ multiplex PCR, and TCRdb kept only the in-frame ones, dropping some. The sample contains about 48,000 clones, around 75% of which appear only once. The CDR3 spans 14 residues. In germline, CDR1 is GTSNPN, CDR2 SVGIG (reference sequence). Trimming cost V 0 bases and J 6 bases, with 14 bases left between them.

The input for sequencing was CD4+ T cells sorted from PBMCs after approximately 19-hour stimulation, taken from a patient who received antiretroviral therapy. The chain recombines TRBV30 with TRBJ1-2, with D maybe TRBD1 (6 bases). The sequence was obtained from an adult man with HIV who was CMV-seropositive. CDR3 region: CAWSVGLQGHGYTF. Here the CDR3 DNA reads TGTGCCTGGAGTGTAGGATTGCAGGGGCATGGCTACACCTTC.